The T cell receptor beta chain under discussion was sequenced for a study of OX40 agonist ivuxolimab in advanced cancers. Across the whole study: It was permissible to have had prior anti-PD-1, anti-PD-L1 or anti-CTLA-4 therapy, and about 40% had some. Regarding the study as a whole: Clonal expansion by week 6 occurred in CD4+ and CD8+ blood T cells (at 0.1 to 3.0 mg/kg). Among T cells, CD8+ cells averaged more expanded clones than CD4+ cells.

A word on this clone: Its cognate antigen is unknown.

Clones were read by immunoSEQ multiplex PCR, and TCRdb kept only the in-frame ones, dropping some. The sample holds some 100,000 clones, roughly 94% seen once. The CDR3 is made up of 15 amino acids. V lost 3 bases and J 2 bases, leaving 12 bases between the germline ends. The germline gives CDR1 SGHVS, CDR2 FNYEAQ. Sampled blood was obtained at baseline, cycle 4 day 1, and cycle 7 day 1. Source: CD4+ or CD8+ T cells sorted from blood, taken in a trial of the OX40 agonist ivuxolimab. The receptor's source is an adult with an advanced solid tumor such as melanoma, head and neck, liver or kidney cancer. The V call is TRBV7-6, the J call TRBJ2-3; D may be TRBD1 (5 bases). The CDR3 coding sequence is TGTGCCAGCAGCTTTGAGGACGGACACACAGATACGCAGTATTTT. Translated: CASSFEDGHTDTQYF.